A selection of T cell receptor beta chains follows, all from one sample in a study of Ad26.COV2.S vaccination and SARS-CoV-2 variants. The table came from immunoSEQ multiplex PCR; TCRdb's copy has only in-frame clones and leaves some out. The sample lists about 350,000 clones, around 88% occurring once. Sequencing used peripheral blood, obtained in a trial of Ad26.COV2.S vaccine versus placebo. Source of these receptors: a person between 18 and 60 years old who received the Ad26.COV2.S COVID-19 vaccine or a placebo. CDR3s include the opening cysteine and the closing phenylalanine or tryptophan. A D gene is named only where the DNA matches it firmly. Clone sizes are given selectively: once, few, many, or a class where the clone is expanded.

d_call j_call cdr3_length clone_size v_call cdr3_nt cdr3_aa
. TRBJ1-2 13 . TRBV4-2 TGTGCCAGCAGCTCCACAGGGAACTATGGCTACACCTTC CASSSTGNYGYTF
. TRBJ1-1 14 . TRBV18 TGTGCCAGCTCAGCAGATCGGACGAACACTGAAGCTTTCTTT CASSADRTNTEAFF
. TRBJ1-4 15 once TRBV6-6 TGTGCCAGCAGTTACCAGCCAGGTCCGAATGAAAAACTGTTTTTT CASSYQPGPNEKLFF
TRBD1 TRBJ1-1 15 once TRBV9 TGTGCCAGCAGCGTCGGCGAGGGGGCGAACACTGAAGCTTTCTTT CASSVGEGANTEAFF
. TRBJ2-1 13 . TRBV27 TGTGCCAGCAGTTTTGGACTAACCAGCGAGCAGTTCTTC CASSFGLTSEQFF
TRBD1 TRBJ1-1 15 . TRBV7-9 TGTGCCAGCAGCCCCAGACAGGGCCCGAACACTGAAGCTTTCTTT CASSPRQGPNTEAFF
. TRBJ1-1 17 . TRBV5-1 TGCGCCAGCAGCTTGAAACCATTTACGAAGGGGAACACTGAAGCTTTCTTT CASSLKPFTKGNTEAFF
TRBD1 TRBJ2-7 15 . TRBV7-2 TGTGCCAGCGGTGCAGGGGGCCTCCGCTCCTACGAGCAGTACTTC CASGAGGLRSYEQYF
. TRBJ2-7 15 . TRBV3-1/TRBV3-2 TGTGCCAGCAGCCAAGATCCCAGTCAACCCTACGAGCAGTACTTC CASSQDPSQPYEQYF
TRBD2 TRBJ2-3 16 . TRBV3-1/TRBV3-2 TGTGCCAGCAGCCAAGTCCCGGGACTAGCGACAGATACGCAGTATTTT CASSQVPGLATDTQYF
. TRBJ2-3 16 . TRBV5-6 TGTGCCAGCAGCTTGCTGATGGCTACCTACACAGATACGCAGTATTTT CASSLLMATYTDTQYF
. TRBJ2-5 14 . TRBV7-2 TGTGCCAGCAGCTTACTGTACGGGGAAGAGACCCAGTACTTC CASSLLYGEETQYF
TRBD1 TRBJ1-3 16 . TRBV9 TGTGCCAGCAGCGTAGATGGACAGGGCATTGGAAACACCATATATTTT CASSVDGQGIGNTIYF
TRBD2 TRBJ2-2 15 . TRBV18 TGTGCCAGCTCACAACTAGCGGGAGATCACGGGGAGCTGTTTTTT CASSQLAGDHGELFF
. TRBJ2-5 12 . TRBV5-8 TGTGCCAGCAGCTCTCTGGGGAATACCCAGTACTTC CASSSLGNTQYF